Included here is one T cell receptor (beta chain) sequence, with context. No antigen is known for it. Sampled while nominally healthy, donors likely had unrecorded immune exposures. These data are taken from a study of cytomegalovirus exposure and HLA in healthy donors. PCR primers comprised 60 Vbeta and 13 Jbeta primers. Sequencing used immunoSEQ multiplex PCR; TCRdb keeps in-frame clones, though not all of them. The repertoire holds 150,000 or so clones, with roughly 79% as singletons. The V gene's germline CDR1 is ENHRY and CDR2 SYGVKD. This CDR3 comprises 13 residues. V lost 7 bases and J lost 4; bases outside the gene matches: 6. General study points: Researchers counted about 150 TCR beta chains as cytomegalovirus-associated. Earlier analysis found most TCR beta V segments productive about 87% or about 30% of the time.

The chain is built from TRBV10-3 and TRBJ1-1, with 7 bases fitting TRBD1. The sequenced sample consisted of PBMCs. The sequence was collected from a woman between 40 and 55 years old in good health and CMV-seropositive. The CDR3 sequence is CAITEQGFTEAFF. Written as DNA, the CDR3 is TGTGCCATCACCGAACAGGGGTTCACTGAAGCTTTCTTT.